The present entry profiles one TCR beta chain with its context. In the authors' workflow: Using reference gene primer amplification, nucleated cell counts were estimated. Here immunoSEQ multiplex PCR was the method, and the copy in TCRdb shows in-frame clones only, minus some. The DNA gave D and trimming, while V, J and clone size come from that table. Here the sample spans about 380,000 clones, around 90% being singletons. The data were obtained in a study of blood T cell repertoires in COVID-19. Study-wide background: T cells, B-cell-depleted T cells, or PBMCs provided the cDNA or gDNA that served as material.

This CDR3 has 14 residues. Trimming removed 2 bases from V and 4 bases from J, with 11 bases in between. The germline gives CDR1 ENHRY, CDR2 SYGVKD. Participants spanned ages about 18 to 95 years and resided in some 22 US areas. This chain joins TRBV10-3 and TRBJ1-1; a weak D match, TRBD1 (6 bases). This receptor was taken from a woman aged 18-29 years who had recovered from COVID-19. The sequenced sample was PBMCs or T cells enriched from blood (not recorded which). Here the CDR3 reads CAISEVTGTTEAFF. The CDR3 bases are TGTGCCATCAGTGAGGTAACAGGGACCACTGAAGCTTTCTTT.